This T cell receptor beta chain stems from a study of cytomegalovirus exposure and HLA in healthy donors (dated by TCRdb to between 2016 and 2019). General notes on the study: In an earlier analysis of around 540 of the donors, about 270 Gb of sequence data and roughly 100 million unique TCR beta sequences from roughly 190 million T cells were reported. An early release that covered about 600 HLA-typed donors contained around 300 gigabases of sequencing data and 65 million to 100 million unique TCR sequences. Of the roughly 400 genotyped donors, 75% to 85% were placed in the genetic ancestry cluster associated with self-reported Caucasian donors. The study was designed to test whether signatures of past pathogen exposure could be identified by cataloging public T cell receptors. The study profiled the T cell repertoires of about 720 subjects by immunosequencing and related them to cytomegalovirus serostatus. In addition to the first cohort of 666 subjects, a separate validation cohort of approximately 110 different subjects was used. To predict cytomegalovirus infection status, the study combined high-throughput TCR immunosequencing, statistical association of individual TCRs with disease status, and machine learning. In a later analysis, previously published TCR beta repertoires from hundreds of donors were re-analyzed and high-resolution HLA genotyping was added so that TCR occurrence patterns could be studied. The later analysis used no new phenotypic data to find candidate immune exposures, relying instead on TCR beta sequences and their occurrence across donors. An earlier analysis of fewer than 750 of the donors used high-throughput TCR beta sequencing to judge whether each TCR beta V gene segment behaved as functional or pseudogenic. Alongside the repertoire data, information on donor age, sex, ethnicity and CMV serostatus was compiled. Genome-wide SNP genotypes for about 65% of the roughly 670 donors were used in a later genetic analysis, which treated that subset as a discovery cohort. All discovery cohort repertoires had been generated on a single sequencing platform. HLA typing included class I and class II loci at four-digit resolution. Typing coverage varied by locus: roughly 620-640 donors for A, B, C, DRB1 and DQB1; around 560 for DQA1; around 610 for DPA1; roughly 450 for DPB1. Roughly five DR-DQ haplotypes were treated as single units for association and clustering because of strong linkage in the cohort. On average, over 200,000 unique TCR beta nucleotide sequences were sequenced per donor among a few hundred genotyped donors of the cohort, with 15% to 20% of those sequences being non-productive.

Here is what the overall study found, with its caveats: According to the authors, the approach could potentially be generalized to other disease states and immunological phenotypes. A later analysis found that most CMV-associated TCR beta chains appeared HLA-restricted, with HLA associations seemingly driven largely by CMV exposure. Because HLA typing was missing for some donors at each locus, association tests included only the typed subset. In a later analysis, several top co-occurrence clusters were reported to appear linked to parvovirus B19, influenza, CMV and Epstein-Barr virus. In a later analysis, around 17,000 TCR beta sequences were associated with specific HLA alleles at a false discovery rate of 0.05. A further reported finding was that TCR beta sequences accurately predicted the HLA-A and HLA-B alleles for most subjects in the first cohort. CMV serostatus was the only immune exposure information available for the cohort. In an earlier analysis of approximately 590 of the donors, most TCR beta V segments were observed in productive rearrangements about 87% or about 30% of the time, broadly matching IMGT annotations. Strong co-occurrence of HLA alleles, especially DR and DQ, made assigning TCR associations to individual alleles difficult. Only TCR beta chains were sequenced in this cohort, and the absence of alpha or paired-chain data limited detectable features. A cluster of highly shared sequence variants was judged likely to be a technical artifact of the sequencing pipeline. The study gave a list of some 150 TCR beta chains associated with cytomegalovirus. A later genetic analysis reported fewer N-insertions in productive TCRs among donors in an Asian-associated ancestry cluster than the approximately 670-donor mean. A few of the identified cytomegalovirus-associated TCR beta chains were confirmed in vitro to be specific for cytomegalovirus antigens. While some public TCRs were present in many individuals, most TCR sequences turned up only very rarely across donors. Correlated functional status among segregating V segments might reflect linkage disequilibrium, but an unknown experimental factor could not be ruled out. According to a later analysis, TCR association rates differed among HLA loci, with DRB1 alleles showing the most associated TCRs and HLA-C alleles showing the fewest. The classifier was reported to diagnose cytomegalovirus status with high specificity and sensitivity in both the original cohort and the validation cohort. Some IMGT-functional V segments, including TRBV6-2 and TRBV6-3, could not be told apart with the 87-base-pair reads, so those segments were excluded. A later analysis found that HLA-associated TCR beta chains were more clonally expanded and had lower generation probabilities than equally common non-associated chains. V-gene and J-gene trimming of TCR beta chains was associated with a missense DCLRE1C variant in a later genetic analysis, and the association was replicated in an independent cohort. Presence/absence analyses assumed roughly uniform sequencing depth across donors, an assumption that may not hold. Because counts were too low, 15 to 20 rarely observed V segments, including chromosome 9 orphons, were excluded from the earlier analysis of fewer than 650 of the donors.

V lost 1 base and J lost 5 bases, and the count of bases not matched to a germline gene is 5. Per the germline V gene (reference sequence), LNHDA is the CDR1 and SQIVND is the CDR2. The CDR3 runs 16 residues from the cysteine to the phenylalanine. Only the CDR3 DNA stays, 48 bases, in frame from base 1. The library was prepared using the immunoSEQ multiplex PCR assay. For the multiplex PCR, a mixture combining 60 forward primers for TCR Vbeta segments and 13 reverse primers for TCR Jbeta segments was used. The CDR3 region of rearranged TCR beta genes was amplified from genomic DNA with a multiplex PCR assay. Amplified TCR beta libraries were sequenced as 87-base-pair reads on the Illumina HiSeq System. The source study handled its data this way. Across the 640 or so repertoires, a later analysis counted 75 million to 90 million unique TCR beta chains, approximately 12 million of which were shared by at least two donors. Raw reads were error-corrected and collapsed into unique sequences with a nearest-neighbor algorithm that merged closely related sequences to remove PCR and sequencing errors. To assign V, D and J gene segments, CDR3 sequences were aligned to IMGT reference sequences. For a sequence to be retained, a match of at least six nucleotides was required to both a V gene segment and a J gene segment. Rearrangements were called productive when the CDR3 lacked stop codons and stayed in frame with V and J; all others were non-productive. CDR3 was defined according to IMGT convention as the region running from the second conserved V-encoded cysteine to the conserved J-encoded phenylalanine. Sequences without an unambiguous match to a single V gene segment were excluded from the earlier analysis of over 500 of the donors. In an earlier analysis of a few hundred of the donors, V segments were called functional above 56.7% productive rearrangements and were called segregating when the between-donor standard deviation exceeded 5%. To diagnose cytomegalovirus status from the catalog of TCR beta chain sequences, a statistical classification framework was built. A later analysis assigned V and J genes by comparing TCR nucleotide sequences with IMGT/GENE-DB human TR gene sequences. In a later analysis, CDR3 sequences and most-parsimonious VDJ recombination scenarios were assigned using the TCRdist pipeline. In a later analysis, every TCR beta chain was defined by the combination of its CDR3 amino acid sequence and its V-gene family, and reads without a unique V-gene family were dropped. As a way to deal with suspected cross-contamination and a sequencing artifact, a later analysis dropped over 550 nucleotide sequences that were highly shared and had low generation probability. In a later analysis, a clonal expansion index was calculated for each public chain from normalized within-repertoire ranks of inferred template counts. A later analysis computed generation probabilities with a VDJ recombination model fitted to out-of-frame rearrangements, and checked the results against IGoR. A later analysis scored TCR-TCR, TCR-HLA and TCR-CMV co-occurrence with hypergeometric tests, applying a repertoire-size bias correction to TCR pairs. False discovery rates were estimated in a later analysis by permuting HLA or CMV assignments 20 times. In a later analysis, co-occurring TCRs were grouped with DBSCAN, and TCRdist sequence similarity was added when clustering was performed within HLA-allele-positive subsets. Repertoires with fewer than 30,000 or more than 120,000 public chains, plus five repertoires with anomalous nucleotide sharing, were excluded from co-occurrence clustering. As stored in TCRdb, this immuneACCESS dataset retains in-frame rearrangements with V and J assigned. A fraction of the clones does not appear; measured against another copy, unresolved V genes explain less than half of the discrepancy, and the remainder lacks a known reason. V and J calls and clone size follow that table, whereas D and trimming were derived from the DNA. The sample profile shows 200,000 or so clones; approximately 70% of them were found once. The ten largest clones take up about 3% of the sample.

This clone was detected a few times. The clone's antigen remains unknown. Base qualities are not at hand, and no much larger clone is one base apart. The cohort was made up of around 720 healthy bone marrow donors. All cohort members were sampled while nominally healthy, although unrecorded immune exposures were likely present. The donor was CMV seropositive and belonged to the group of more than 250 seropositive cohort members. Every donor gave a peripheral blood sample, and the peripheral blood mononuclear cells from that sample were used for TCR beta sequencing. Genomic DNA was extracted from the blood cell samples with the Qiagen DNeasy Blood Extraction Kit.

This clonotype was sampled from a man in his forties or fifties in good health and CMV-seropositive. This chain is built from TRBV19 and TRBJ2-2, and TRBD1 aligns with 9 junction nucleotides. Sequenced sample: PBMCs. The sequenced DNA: TGTGCCAGTAGTATAGTGTGGACAGGGGTAACCGGGGAGCTGTTTTTT. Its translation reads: CASSIVWTGVTGELFF.